This TCR beta chain was sequenced for a study of CD8 T cells in ankylosing spondylitis. This clonotype was seen a few times. As yet, its antigen is unknown. TCRdb fed the 5' RACE reads into MiXCR, producing one record per CDR3 protein. The sample shows around 75,000 distinct CDR3 sequences, roughly 5.2% of them seen only once. Study-wide results and limits: Ankylosing spondylitis blood appeared to carry a characteristic TCR beta motif of roughly 8 highly homologous variants. Matched synovial fluid from ankylosing spondylitis patients was reported to be enriched for disease-linked clones.

This CDR3 contains 15 residues. CDR1 is MNHEY and CDR2 is SVGAGI in the germline V gene. Trimming at V came to 6 bases and at J to 3 bases, leaving 5 bases not matched to a gene. The gene calls are TRBV6-5 and TRBJ2-1; TRBD2 matches 10 bases. The specimen was blood, either unsorted or a sorted T cell fraction (not recorded which). The clonotype was recovered from a male donor with ankylosing spondylitis or in good health (not recorded which). CDR3: CASRNERGGYNEQFF. The CDR3 bases are TGTGCCAGCAGAAACGAGCGGGGGGGCTACAATGAGCAGTTCTTC.